These T cell receptor beta chains were read from a single sample in a study of blood T cell repertoires in COVID-19. This table comes from immunoSEQ multiplex PCR, and its TCRdb copy is limited to in-frame clones, with some not included. The sample contains about 170,000 clones, around nine tenths of which appear only once. The source material was peripheral blood. Receptor source: a man between 18 and 29 years old with active or convalescent COVID-19. The CDR3 runs from the conserved cysteine through the conserved F or W. Fields, in order: clone size, V gene, D gene, J gene, CDR3 protein, CDR3 DNA. D genes are given only for firm matches. Some rows have no size entry. The others give once, few or many, or a class for an expanded clone.

size: -
V: TRBV5-1
D: TRBD2
J: TRBJ2-1
CDR3: CASSLDLSGVSYNEQFF
DNA: TGCGCCAGCAGCTTGGACCTTAGCGGGGTCTCCTACAATGAGCAGTTCTTC

size: once
V: TRBV27
D: -
J: TRBJ2-5
CDR3: CASSYRVLETQYF
DNA: TGTGCCAGCAGTTATAGAGTTTTGGAGACCCAGTACTTC

size: -
V: TRBV11-2
D: -
J: TRBJ2-1
CDR3: CASAGQPSYNEQFF
DNA: TGTGCCAGCGCGGGACAGCCCTCCTACAATGAGCAGTTCTTC

size: -
V: TRBV6-5
D: -
J: TRBJ2-1
CDR3: CASNLRGGEQFF
DNA: TGTGCCAGCAATTTGAGGGGGGGTGAGCAGTTCTTC

size: once
V: TRBV7-2
D: -
J: TRBJ1-4
CDR3: CASSLRQGYEKLFF
DNA: TGTGCCAGCAGCTTAAGGCAGGGTTATGAAAAACTGTTTTTT

size: -
V: TRBV12-5
D: TRBD2
J: TRBJ2-6
CDR3: CASGAGGVSGANVLTF
DNA: TGTGCTAGTGGAGCGGGGGGGGTTTCTGGGGCCAACGTCCTGACTTTC

size: -
V: TRBV6-1
D: -
J: TRBJ1-3
CDR3: CASSEARAGNTIYF
DNA: TGTGCCAGCAGTGAAGCCAGGGCTGGAAACACCATATATTTT

size: -
V: TRBV5-1
D: -
J: TRBJ2-5
CDR3: CASSPGNPWEAQYF
DNA: TGCGCCAGCAGCCCGGGAAACCCTTGGGAGGCCCAGTACTTC

size: once
V: TRBV12-3/TRBV12-4
D: -
J: TRBJ2-5
CDR3: CASSLAATQYF
DNA: TGTGCCAGCAGTTTAGCGGCAACCCAGTACTTC

size: -
V: TRBV27
D: TRBD1
J: TRBJ2-5
CDR3: CASSLNRGQETQYF
DNA: TGTGCCAGCAGTTTAAACAGGGGACAAGAGACCCAGTACTTC

size: -
V: TRBV25-1
D: -
J: TRBJ2-7
CDR3: CASSERGRGNYEQYF
DNA: TGTGCCAGCAGTGAACGAGGAAGGGGAAACTACGAGCAGTACTTC

size: -
V: TRBV9
D: -
J: TRBJ1-1
CDR3: CASSPIYTEAFF
DNA: TGTGCCAGCAGCCCAATTTACACTGAAGCTTTCTTT

size: -
V: TRBV4-1
D: TRBD2
J: TRBJ2-3
CDR3: CASSQGSGRASGTDTQYF
DNA: TGCGCCAGCAGCCAAGGCAGCGGGAGGGCCTCGGGCACAGATACGCAGTATTTT

size: -
V: TRBV19
D: TRBD1
J: TRBJ2-5
CDR3: CASKPWTGQETQYF
DNA: TGTGCCAGTAAACCCTGGACAGGGCAAGAGACCCAGTACTTC

size: few
V: TRBV7-2
D: -
J: TRBJ1-5
CDR3: CASSLEPSEGQPQHF
DNA: TGTGCCAGCAGCTTAGAGCCCTCTGAGGGTCAGCCCCAGCATTTT

size: -
V: TRBV6-2/TRBV6-3
D: -
J: TRBJ2-3
CDR3: CASSSYDTQYF
DNA: TGTGCCAGCAGTTCCTACGATACGCAGTATTTT

size: -
V: TRBV9
D: TRBD2
J: TRBJ2-1
CDR3: CASSGRETSGRRLNEQFF
DNA: TGTGCCAGCAGCGGCCGGGAGACTAGCGGGAGGAGGTTGAATGAGCAGTTCTTC

size: -
V: TRBV7-8
D: TRBD2
J: TRBJ2-7
CDR3: CASSLTSGSSAYEQYF
DNA: TGTGCCAGCAGCTTAACTAGCGGGAGTTCTGCCTACGAGCAGTACTTC

size: -
V: TRBV10-3
D: TRBD1
J: TRBJ1-3
CDR3: CAISESRQGSGNTIYF
DNA: TGTGCCATCAGTGAATCTAGACAGGGCTCTGGAAACACCATATATTTT

size: -
V: TRBV27
D: TRBD1
J: TRBJ1-5
CDR3: CASSLGTGINQPQHF
DNA: TGTGCCAGCAGTTTAGGGACAGGGATCAATCAGCCCCAGCATTTT

size: few
V: TRBV3-1/TRBV3-2
D: TRBD1
J: TRBJ1-2
CDR3: CASRATPQGGTGYTF
DNA: TGTGCCAGCAGGGCAACACCCCAGGGGGGAACCGGCTACACCTTC

size: -
V: TRBV6-1
D: TRBD2
J: TRBJ2-1
CDR3: CASRMGLAEFNEQFF
DNA: TGTGCCAGCAGGATGGGACTAGCGGAATTCAATGAGCAGTTCTTC

size: -
V: TRBV28
D: TRBD1
J: TRBJ1-4
CDR3: CASSPGTEGLGEKLFF
DNA: TGTGCCAGCAGCCCGGGGACAGAGGGCCTGGGCGAAAAACTGTTTTTT

size: -
V: TRBV25-1
D: -
J: TRBJ1-1
CDR3: CASIRSGGTEAFF
DNA: TGTGCCAGCATAAGGTCAGGAGGCACTGAAGCTTTCTTT

size: -
V: TRBV5-1
D: -
J: TRBJ2-3
CDR3: CASSLGGGNTDTQYF
DNA: TGCGCCAGCAGCTTAGGGGGTGGGAACACAGATACGCAGTATTTT

size: -
V: TRBV3-1/TRBV3-2
D: -
J: TRBJ2-1
CDR3: CASSQVEAIEQFF
DNA: TGTGCCAGCAGCCAAGTTGAGGCCATTGAGCAGTTCTTC

size: -
V: TRBV21-1
D: -
J: TRBJ1-4
CDR3: CASSKGSRSFGEKLFF
DNA: TGTGCCAGCAGCAAAGGCTCTCGGAGCTTTGGGGAAAAACTGTTTTTT

size: -
V: TRBV6-2/TRBV6-3
D: TRBD1
J: TRBJ1-1
CDR3: CASSYGQGVSEVFF
DNA: TGTGCCAGCAGTTACGGCCAGGGGGTCTCTGAAGTTTTCTTT

size: -
V: TRBV5-4
D: TRBD2
J: TRBJ2-5
CDR3: CASSPGGAGETQYF
DNA: TGTGCCAGCAGCCCGGGGGGGGCTGGGGAGACCCAGTACTTC

size: many
V: TRBV4-3
D: -
J: TRBJ1-5
CDR3: CASSQDSGANQPQHF
DNA: TGCGCCAGCAGCCAAGATTCAGGGGCCAATCAGCCCCAGCATTTT

size: few
V: TRBV4-3
D: -
J: TRBJ2-1
CDR3: CASSQEGASAKQFF
DNA: TGCGCCAGCAGCCAGGAAGGGGCTAGCGCTAAGCAGTTCTTC

size: -
V: TRBV25-1
D: -
J: TRBJ1-2
CDR3: CASSESFGYTF
DNA: TGTGCCAGCAGTGAATCGTTCGGCTACACCTTC

size: -
V: TRBV7-9
D: TRBD2
J: TRBJ2-1
CDR3: CASSSQRTSLGDEQFF
DNA: TGTGCCAGCAGCTCCCAGAGGACTAGCTTAGGGGATGAGCAGTTCTTC

size: -
V: TRBV6-5
D: -
J: TRBJ2-3
CDR3: CASSSGLITDTQYF
DNA: TGTGCCAGCAGTTCGGGACTGATCACAGATACGCAGTATTTT

size: -
V: TRBV7-8
D: -
J: TRBJ1-2
CDR3: CASSSRSGRGYTF
DNA: TGTGCCAGCAGCTCACGCTCAGGGCGGGGCTACACCTTC

size: -
V: TRBV18
D: TRBD1
J: TRBJ2-7
CDR3: CASSPQTGSTYEQYF
DNA: TGTGCCAGCTCACCTCAGACAGGGTCTACCTACGAGCAGTACTTC

size: -
V: TRBV3-1/TRBV3-2
D: TRBD2
J: TRBJ2-2
CDR3: CASSQVLAGGSGELFF
DNA: TGTGCCAGCAGCCAAGTACTAGCGGGGGGCAGCGGGGAGCTGTTTTTT